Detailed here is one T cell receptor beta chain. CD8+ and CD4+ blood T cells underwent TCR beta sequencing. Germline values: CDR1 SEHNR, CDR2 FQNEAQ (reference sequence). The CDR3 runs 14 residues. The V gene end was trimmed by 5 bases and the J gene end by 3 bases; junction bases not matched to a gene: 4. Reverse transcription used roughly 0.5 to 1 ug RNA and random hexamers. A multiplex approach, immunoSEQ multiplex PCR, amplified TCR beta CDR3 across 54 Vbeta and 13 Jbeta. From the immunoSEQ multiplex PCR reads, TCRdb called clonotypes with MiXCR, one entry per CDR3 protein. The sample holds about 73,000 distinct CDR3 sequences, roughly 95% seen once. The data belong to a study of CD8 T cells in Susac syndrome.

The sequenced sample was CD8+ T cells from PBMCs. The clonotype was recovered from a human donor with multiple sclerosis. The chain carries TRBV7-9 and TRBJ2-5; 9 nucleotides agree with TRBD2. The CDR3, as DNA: TGTGCCAGCAGCCCGCCTAGCGGGGAAGAGACCCAGTACTTC. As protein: CASSPPSGEETQYF.